This passage covers 30 T cell receptor beta chains from one sample sequenced in a study of cytomegalovirus exposure and HLA in healthy donors. TCRdb's table, derived via immunoSEQ multiplex PCR, lists solely in-frame clones and lacks some. The repertoire holds more than 85,000 clones, with 86% as singletons. Sequencing was done on a sample of PBMCs. All receptors come from a young woman in good health and CMV-seropositive.

This sequence joins TRBV7-3 and TRBJ2-2; no reliable D call. The CDR3 is 14 amino acids. Trimming pared 0 bases from V and 3 bases from J, leaving 5 bases between. CDR1 is SGHTA, CDR2 FQGTGA, per germline. CDR3 sequence: CASSLTYHTGELFF. In nucleotides, the CDR3 is TGTGCCAGCAGCTTAACCTATCACACCGGGGAGCTGTTTTTT.

The CDR3 DNA reads as TGTGCCAGTAGTACCCGACAGGGGGCTTTTTCCGGGGAGCTGTTTTTT. Protein sequence: CASSTRQGAFSGELFF. The chain employs TRBV19 and TRBJ2-2; 10 bases line up with TRBD1. Germline values: CDR1 LNHDA, CDR2 SQIVND (reference sequence). This CDR3 spans 16 amino acids. V lost 4 bases to trimming and J lost 6 bases; unmatched junction nucleotides: 8.

The rearrangement joins TRBV4-1 to TRBJ1-2; 9 bases are shared with TRBD1. CDR1 and CDR2 (germline): MGHRA, YSYEKL. This CDR3 contains 16 residues. The junction had 6 bases not matched to a gene; V was cut back by 0 bases and J by 4 bases. In nucleotides, the CDR3 is TGCGCCAGCAGCCAAGATAGGACGGACAGGGGCTATGGCTACACCTTC. This gives the protein CASSQDRTDRGYGYTF.

The chain carries TRBV21-1 and TRBJ2-7; the D call in the table, TRBD1, was not verified against the DNA. TRBV21-1 is a listed pseudogene. There are 13 residues in the CDR3. The CDR3: CASRPGQVYEQYF. The DNA of the CDR3 is TGTGCCAGTAGACCGGGACAGGTCTACGAGCAGTACTTC.

V usage is TRBV5-6 and J usage is TRBJ1-6; D remains ambiguous. Deletions cut 3 bases from V and 0 bases from J, with 16 bases between. This CDR3 region has 18 residues. The germline V gene encodes CDR1 SGHDT and CDR2 YYEEEE. The CDR3 here is CASSYFGGPDSYNSPLHF. In DNA form, the CDR3 reads TGTGCCAGCAGCTACTTTGGAGGGCCGGACTCCTATAATTCACCCCTCCACTTT. Full variable domain (outside the CDR3, taken from reference TRBV5-6 and TRBJ1-6): DAGVTQSPTHLIKTRGQQVTLRCSPKSGHDTVSWYQQALGQGPQFIFQYYEEEERQRGNFPDRFSGHQFPNYSSELNVNALLLGDSALYLCASSYFGGPDSYNSPLHFGNGTRLTVT.

Here the CDR3 DNA reads TGCAGCGACCAGGGTTATACTGAAGCTTTCTTT. It is translated as CSDQGYTEAFF. This chain uses TRBV29-1 with TRBJ1-1, with a tentative D call TRBD1 (5 bases). The V end was cut by 7 bases, the J end by 5 bases, with 11 bases between. The CDR3 is 11 residues long. Looked up from germline, CDR1 is SQVTM and CDR2 is ANQGSEA.

V and J are TRBV5-4 and TRBJ1-1, with 7 bases matching TRBD1. CDR1 SGHNT and CDR2 YYREEE come from the germline V gene (reference sequence). CDR3 length: 14 residues. V shed 6 bases, J shed 1 base, and the junction held 6 bases outside the gene matches. The CDR3 loop is CASTLGQKNTEAFF. CDR3 bases: TGTGCCAGCACCCTGGGACAGAAGAACACTGAAGCTTTCTTT.

The V call is TRBV7-9, the J call TRBJ1-1, with TRBD1 identical over 10 bases. Germline V CDR1 and CDR2: SEHNR, FQNEAQ (reference sequence). Trimming took 1 base from V and 4 from J; bases not matched to a gene: 6. This CDR3 is built from 16 residues. The CDR3 sequence is CASSLEAGQGGTEAFF. The CDR3 nucleotides read TGTGCCAGCAGCTTAGAAGCAGGACAGGGGGGCACTGAAGCTTTCTTT.

The rearrangement joins TRBV28 to TRBJ2-7, with unresolved D. Trimming took off 2 bases at V and 3 bases at J, with 5 bases between the two ends. The CDR3 sequence is 12 residues long. CDR1 MDHEN and CDR2 SYDVKM come from the germline V gene. The CDR3 loop is CASSLVGYEQYF. In DNA form, the CDR3 reads TGTGCCAGCAGTTTAGTCGGCTACGAGCAGTACTTC.

This chain uses TRBV28 with TRBJ2-7; 9 bases align to TRBD1. Germline assignment: CDR1 MDHEN and CDR2 SYDVKM. The CDR3 contains 15 residues. Trimming cost V 2 bases and J 5 bases; bases outside gene matches: 7. This chain's CDR3 is CASSLRPGQGNEQYF. The CDR3 coding sequence is TGTGCCAGCAGTTTACGACCGGGACAGGGAAACGAGCAGTACTTC.

J is TRBJ1-4 and V is TRBV11-3; D remains ambiguous. Germline V gene sequence: CDR1 SGHNT, CDR2 YENEEA. CDR3 size: 14 residues. V was trimmed by 6 bases and J by 7 bases, leaving 15 bases between them. The CDR3, as DNA: TGTGCCAGCAGTCCCGGGAGGCGCGGTGAAAAACTGTTTTTT. As protein: CASSPGRRGEKLFF.

J is TRBJ1-2 and V is TRBV4-2, with D unclear. Trimming shortened V by 1 base and J by 5 bases, and 8 bases separated the two germline ends. CDR3 length: 13 residues. CDR1 LGHNA and CDR2 YNFKEQ come from the germline V gene. CDR3 loop: CASSQVDTYGYTF. As DNA, the CDR3 is TGTGCCAGCAGCCAAGTAGACACTTATGGCTACACCTTC.

V gene TRBV7-9 combines with J gene TRBJ1-4; D uncertain. Per the germline V gene, CDR1 is SEHNR and CDR2 is FQNEAQ (reference sequence). V shed 1 base and J shed 5 bases, with 14 bases lying between them. The CDR3 sequence is 16 residues long. The CDR3 coding sequence is TGTGCCAGCAGCTTAGTTTCGGGGAGGAAAAATGAAAAACTGTTTTTT. Translated: CASSLVSGRKNEKLFF.

J is TRBJ2-3 and V is TRBV6-5; 9 nucleotides align to TRBD1. Germline values: CDR1 MNHEY, CDR2 SVGAGI. J gave up 4 bases and V 6 bases, and 11 bases lay outside the gene matches. The CDR3 totals 16 residues. CDR3 in amino acids: CASRYRGRGPADTQYF. For the CDR3, the DNA is TGTGCCAGCAGGTACAGGGGGCGCGGTCCGGCAGATACGCAGTATTTT.

V gene TRBV30 combines with J gene TRBJ2-5; possible D gene TRBD2, 5 bases. The length of the CDR3 is 14 residues. From germline, CDR1 is GTSNPN and CDR2 SVGIG (reference sequence). V was clipped by 3 bases and J by 5 bases, with 16 bases between them. In DNA, the CDR3 is TGTGCCTGGAGAGCCGGGATTAGCCGGGAGACCCAGTACTTC. Protein sequence: CAWRAGISRETQYF.

The chain is built from TRBV6-1 and TRBJ2-3, with a weak D call TRBD1 (6 bases). Germline CDR1 and CDR2: MNHNS and SASEGT. The length of the CDR3 is 15 residues. V was pared by 2 bases and J by 6 bases, with 15 bases between. CDR3 protein: CASSEFVQGSDTQYF. In DNA form, the CDR3 reads TGTGCCAGCAGTGAATTTGTACAGGGTAGCGATACGCAGTATTTT.

V gene TRBV2 combines with J gene TRBJ2-7; TRBD2 might be the D (5 bases). CDR1 is SNHLY and CDR2 is FYNNEI in the germline V gene. This CDR3 spans 14 amino acids. V was trimmed by 6 bases and J by 3 bases, leaving 15 bases between them. Written as DNA, the CDR3 is TGTGCCAGCAGCGCCGACGGGATTAACTACGAGCAGTACTTC. Encoded protein: CASSADGINYEQYF.

This chain connects TRBV28 to TRBJ1-2, with 8 bases that match TRBD1. After removal of 6 bases from V and 6 bases from J, the junction contained 3 bases not matched to a gene. CDR3 length: 12 residues. Germline V CDR1 and CDR2: MDHEN, SYDVKM. The CDR3 sequence: CASSKQGDGYTF. The CDR3 coding sequence is TGTGCCAGCAGCAAACAGGGGGATGGCTACACCTTC.

This chain connects TRBV6-5 to TRBJ2-5; 7 bases align to TRBD2. Unmatched junction bases numbered 5, after V lost 2 bases and J lost 5 bases. CDR3 length: 14 residues. Germline values: CDR1 MNHEY, CDR2 SVGAGI. The CDR3 DNA reads TGTGCCAGCAGTTACCAGGGAGGGCTGGAGACCCAGTACTTC. This gives the protein CASSYQGGLETQYF.

V usage is TRBV19 and J usage is TRBJ1-1, with D hard to call. The CDR3 has 13 residues. V lost 3 bases and J 3 bases, leaving 8 bases between the germline ends. The germline gives CDR1 LNHDA, CDR2 SQIVND (reference sequence). Written as DNA, the CDR3 is TGTGCCAGTAGTATTTCGGTTGACACTGAAGCTTTCTTT. Its translation is CASSISVDTEAFF. Based on the CDR3 plus reference TRBV19 and TRBJ1-1, the full variable domain is DGGITQSPKYLFRKEGQNVTLSCEQNLNHDAMYWYRQDPGQGLRLIYYSQIVNDFQKGDIAEGYSVSREKKESFPLTVTSAQKNPTAFYLCASSISVDTEAFFGQGTRLTVV.

The chain uses TRBV27 and TRBJ2-7, with TRBD1 matching 8 bases. Trimming removed 10 bases from V and 4 bases from J; junction bases left unmatched: 9. The germline V gene encodes CDR1 MNHEY and CDR2 SMNVEV (reference sequence). This CDR3 is 13 amino acids long. The CDR3 nucleotides are TGTGCCACCCAAAGAGGACAGGGTTACGAGCAGTACTTC. Translation: CATQRGQGYEQYF.

The rearrangement links TRBV11-3 to TRBJ2-1; D unresolved. This CDR3 has 15 residues. V was pared by 6 bases and J by 0 bases, with 12 bases between. CDR1 is SGHNT and CDR2 is YENEEA in the germline V gene. The CDR3 DNA reads TGTGCCAGCAGTCAATTAGCTCCCTCCTACAATGAGCAGTTCTTC. The encoded protein is CASSQLAPSYNEQFF.

The chain combines TRBV9 with TRBJ2-1; 9 nucleotides agree with TRBD2. CDR3 length: 18 residues. J lost 5 bases, V lost 4 bases, and 16 bases had no gene match. Germline V lookup: CDR1 SGDLS, CDR2 YYNGEE. In nucleotides, the CDR3 is TGTGCCAGCAGCCGTGGTGCTAGCGGGACAACCAGGGACAATGAGCAGTTCTTC. This translates into CASSRGASGTTRDNEQFF.

The chain has TRBV6-1 and TRBJ1-1; D is undetermined. The CDR3 loop spans 14 amino acids. Germline CDR1 and CDR2: MNHNS and SASEGT. Trimming removed 5 bases from V and 1 base from J, with 11 bases in between. The chain's CDR3 is CASSLTGRNTEAFF. DNA of the CDR3: TGTGCCAGCAGTCTGACGGGGAGGAACACTGAAGCTTTCTTT.

This clone was counted once. V is TRBV28 and J is TRBJ2-7; 11 bases match TRBD2. Germline V gene lookup returns CDR1 MDHEN and CDR2 SYDVKM. Trimming cost V 6 bases and J 6 bases; bases outside gene matches: 7. The CDR3 length is 14 residues. Here the CDR3 DNA reads TGTGCCAGCAGAATGACTAGCGGGGAGGGCGAGCAGTACTTC. Protein product: CASRMTSGEGEQYF.

The genes are TRBV10-3 and TRBJ2-1; possible D gene TRBD2, 5 bases. The germline V and J ends were trimmed by 5 bases and 6 bases, with 20 bases remaining between them. Germline V gene lookup returns CDR1 ENHRY and CDR2 SYGVKD. The CDR3 loop spans 16 amino acids. CDR3 in DNA: TGTGCCATCAGTTCGCGGTTGGGCAATCGGGGCAATGAGCAGTTCTTC. It is translated as CAISSRLGNRGNEQFF.

The chain is built from TRBV6-6 and TRBJ1-6; 8 positions match TRBD1. There are 14 residues in the CDR3. Germline CDR1 MNHNY, CDR2 SVGAGI (reference sequence). Unmatched junction bases numbered 12, after V lost 7 bases and J lost 13 bases. The CDR3 nucleotides read TGTGCCAGCAACCACCGACAGGGGAGTGTGCCCCTCCACTTT. As protein: CASNHRQGSVPLHF.

This sequence joins TRBV19 and TRBJ2-4; 7 nucleotides align to TRBD1. The germline V gene encodes CDR1 LNHDA and CDR2 SQIVND (reference sequence). The CDR3 sequence is 12 residues long. Trimming removed 8 bases from V and 8 bases from J; junction bases left unmatched: 6. The CDR3 DNA sequence: TGTGCCAGTGTTGACAGGGTCGACATTCAGTACTTC. This encodes CASVDRVDIQYF.

This clone was found a few times. The V call is TRBV2, the J call TRBJ1-4; TRBD1 agrees at 7 bases. The trim removed 6 bases at V and 12 bases at J, leaving 10 bases unmatched. The CDR3 contains 13 residues. CDR1 is SNHLY, CDR2 FYNNEI, per germline. CDR3 protein: CASSGNDRVELFF. The CDR3 DNA follows: TGTGCCAGCAGCGGTAATGACAGGGTTGAACTGTTTTTT.

DNA for the CDR3: TGTGCCAGCAGTGAACTAGCGGACACCGGGGAGCTGTTTTTT. Its protein product is CASSELADTGELFF. This chain connects TRBV6-1 to TRBJ2-2; TRBD2 agrees at 7 bases. CDR3 length: 14 amino acids. Trimming took 2 bases from V and 3 from J; bases not matched to a gene: 0. Looked up from germline, CDR1 is MNHNS and CDR2 is SASEGT.